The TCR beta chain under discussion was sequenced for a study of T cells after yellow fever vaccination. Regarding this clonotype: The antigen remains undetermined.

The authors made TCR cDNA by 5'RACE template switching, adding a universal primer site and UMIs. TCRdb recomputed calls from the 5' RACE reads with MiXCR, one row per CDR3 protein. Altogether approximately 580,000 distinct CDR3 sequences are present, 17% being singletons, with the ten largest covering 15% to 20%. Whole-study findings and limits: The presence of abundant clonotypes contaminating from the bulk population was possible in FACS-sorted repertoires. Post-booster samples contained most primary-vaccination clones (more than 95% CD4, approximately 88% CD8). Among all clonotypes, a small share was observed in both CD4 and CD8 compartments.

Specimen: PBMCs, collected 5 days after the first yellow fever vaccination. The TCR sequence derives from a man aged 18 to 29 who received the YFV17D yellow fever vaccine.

CDR3 in amino acids: CASSLGYGGGDTQYF. Written as DNA, the CDR3 is TGTGCCAGCAGCTTAGGGTACGGCGGGGGAGATACGCAGTATTTT. The V and J genes are TRBV7-3 and TRBJ2-3; 7 nucleotides agree with TRBD2. Looked up from germline, CDR1 is SGHTA and CDR2 is FQGTGA. The length of the CDR3 is 15 residues. V trimming: 2 bases; J trimming: 5 bases; junction bases outside the gene matches: 7.